This T cell receptor beta chain was found in a study of Ad26.COV2.S vaccination and SARS-CoV-2 variants. Study-wide background: It was the COV1001 Ad26.COV2.S trial arm that included the donor.

General observations from the study: Vaccine recipients surpassed placebo recipients in spike-specific TCR breadth.

In the case of this clone: Its antigen is still unknown.

Regarding treatment: around 19 received Ad26.COV2.S at low or high dose, single or two shots; about 5 received placebo; per-sample allocation not given. The samples date from day 63 after the first vaccine or placebo injection. Repertoires were generated with immunoSEQ multiplex PCR, while TCRdb's copy carries only in-frame clones and drops some. The data hold roughly 420,000 clones, with 89% observed a single time. The source is a person aged 18 to 59 who received the Ad26.COV2.S COVID-19 vaccine or a placebo. The sample here was peripheral blood, taken in a trial of Ad26.COV2.S vaccine versus placebo.

The CDR3 nucleotides are TGCAGCGGCCTGGGACGCCCGAGCTCCTACAATGAGCAGTTCTTC. Translating it yields CSGLGRPSSYNEQFF. The chain has TRBV29-1 and TRBJ2-1; D is perhaps TRBD1 or TRBD2 (5 bases each). The CDR3 spans 15 residues. Germline CDR1 SQVTM, CDR2 ANQGSEA. The V end lost 7 bases, the J end lost 0 bases, and 16 bases lay between the germline ends.